This is a list of T cell receptor beta chains from one sample in a study of somatic mutations in cytotoxic T cells in rheumatoid arthritis. The assay was immunoSEQ multiplex PCR, and TCRdb's table has in-frame clones only and misses some. Here the sample spans under 20,000 clones, less than 85% being singletons. Sample: CD8+ T cells sorted from blood. These receptors all come from a middle-aged woman with rheumatoid arthritis. Each CDR3 is given with its conserved first and last residue. Fields, in order: CDR3 DNA, CDR3 protein, V gene, J gene, D gene, clone size. The D gene is left open where the match is weak. Not every row has a clone size; where given, it reads once, few, many or a size class.

DNA: TGTGCCAGCAGCCGCCTTAGCTACGAGCAGTACTTC
CDR3: CASSRLSYEQYF
V: TRBV13
J: TRBJ2-7
D: -
size: -

DNA: TGTGCCATCTCTCAGGGAGGGAGATCCTACAATGAGCAGTTCTTC
CDR3: CAISQGGRSYNEQFF
V: TRBV2
J: TRBJ2-1
D: TRBD2
size: -

DNA: TGTGCCAGCAGCCACTCCTACAATGAGCAGTTCTTC
CDR3: CASSHSYNEQFF
V: TRBV7-3
J: TRBJ2-1
D: -
size: -

DNA: TGTGCCAGCAGTTTTGGGGCAGGGGACAGGGGGATATGGACCTTC
CDR3: CASSFGAGDRGIWTF
V: TRBV27
J: TRBJ1-2
D: TRBD1
size: -

DNA: TGCGCCAGCAGCCACAGACAGGGGGAGTTCTCCTACGAGCAGTACTTC
CDR3: CASSHRQGEFSYEQYF
V: TRBV4-1
J: TRBJ2-7
D: TRBD1
size: -

DNA: TGTGGCGGGGCCCCAAGGCCGTATCAGCCCCAGCATTTT
CDR3: CGGAPRPYQPQHF
V: TRBV21-1
J: TRBJ1-5
D: -
size: -

DNA: TGTGCCAGTAGGGGGGCGGGTGACTATGGCTACACCTTC
CDR3: CASRGAGDYGYTF
V: TRBV19
J: TRBJ1-2
D: -
size: -

DNA: TGTGCCAGCAGCTGGGGGACAGGGGGGAAACTGTTTTTT
CDR3: CASSWGTGGKLFF
V: TRBV5-6
J: TRBJ1-4
D: TRBD1
size: -

DNA: TGTGCCACCGGCAGCGGGGGGGTGTTGCGCGAGCAGTACTTC
CDR3: CATGSGGVLREQYF
V: TRBV2
J: TRBJ2-7
D: TRBD2
size: -

DNA: TGTGCCAGCAGCCCTAGCGGGAGGTCCTACGAGCAGTACTTC
CDR3: CASSPSGRSYEQYF
V: TRBV7-9
J: TRBJ2-7
D: TRBD2
size: -

DNA: TGTGCCAGCAGTGGTACCGGGACAGGTATCTACGAGCAGTACTTC
CDR3: CASSGTGTGIYEQYF
V: TRBV27
J: TRBJ2-7
D: TRBD1
size: once

DNA: TGCGCCAGCAGCTTGGGACAGCATGGCTACACCTTC
CDR3: CASSLGQHGYTF
V: TRBV5-1
J: TRBJ1-2
D: -
size: -

DNA: TGTGCCAGCAGTTTAGGCCCGGGACAGGGGGCGGATGAGCAGTTCTTC
CDR3: CASSLGPGQGADEQFF
V: TRBV27
J: TRBJ2-1
D: TRBD1
size: -

DNA: TGTGCCAGTAGTATAACCGCCGACTCTAGCACAGATACGCAGTATTTT
CDR3: CASSITADSSTDTQYF
V: TRBV19
J: TRBJ2-3
D: -
size: few

DNA: TGTGCCAGCAGTGAAGCGAGCTTTTCGGGTTACACCTTC
CDR3: CASSEASFSGYTF
V: TRBV2
J: TRBJ1-2
D: -
size: -

DNA: TGTGCCAGTAACTCCGGGACAGGGGACCGGAGTGAGCAGCCCCAGCATTTT
CDR3: CASNSGTGDRSEQPQHF
V: TRBV19
J: TRBJ1-5
D: TRBD1
size: -

DNA: TGTGCCAGCAGCGCCGGGGGGAAAGCCCTTTCGGGAGAGACCCAGTACTTC
CDR3: CASSAGGKALSGETQYF
V: TRBV2
J: TRBJ2-5
D: TRBD2
size: -

DNA: TGTGCCAGCAGAAGACGGGGGGCTGAGCAGTTCTTC
CDR3: CASRRRGAEQFF
V: TRBV13
J: TRBJ2-1
D: -
size: -

DNA: TGCGCCAGCAGCTTGGCCGGGTTCGCTAGCGGGGGATACGAGCAGTACTTC
CDR3: CASSLAGFASGGYEQYF
V: TRBV5-1
J: TRBJ2-7
D: TRBD2
size: few

DNA: TGTGCCTGTGGGGCACTACCATATGGCTACACCTTC
CDR3: CACGALPYGYTF
V: TRBV30
J: TRBJ1-2
D: -
size: -

DNA: TGTGCCAGCCGCACGGGGGGAAGCTACACCTTC
CDR3: CASRTGGSYTF
V: TRBV7-8
J: TRBJ1-2
D: -
size: -

DNA: TGTGCCCTATCAGAGGCAGGGATCACAGATACGCAGTATTTT
CDR3: CALSEAGITDTQYF
V: TRBV15
J: TRBJ2-3
D: -
size: -

DNA: TGTGCCAGCAGTCCGCAGACTGAGACAGTAAATGAGCAGTTCTTC
CDR3: CASSPQTETVNEQFF
V: TRBV6-5
J: TRBJ2-1
D: -
size: -

DNA: TGTGCCAGCAGCATACCCGGACAGGGGGCTGGGGAGCAGTACTTC
CDR3: CASSIPGQGAGEQYF
V: TRBV21-1
J: TRBJ2-7
D: -
size: -

DNA: TGTGCCAGCAGTTACTCGGGACATAGGAACACCGGGGAGCTGTTTTTT
CDR3: CASSYSGHRNTGELFF
V: TRBV6-6
J: TRBJ2-2
D: -
size: -

DNA: TGTGCCAGCAGAGCGCAGGGGGTGGTCACCGGGGAGCTGTTTTTT
CDR3: CASRAQGVVTGELFF
V: TRBV6-1
J: TRBJ2-2
D: TRBD1
size: -

DNA: TGTGCCAGCAGCTTACTCCCTGGCAGCTCTGGAAACACCATATATTTT
CDR3: CASSLLPGSSGNTIYF
V: TRBV7-8
J: TRBJ1-3
D: -
size: few

DNA: TGTGCCAGCAGCCCTAACTACGAGCAGTACTTC
CDR3: CASSPNYEQYF
V: TRBV7-9
J: TRBJ2-7
D: -
size: -

DNA: TGTGCCACCAGCAGCACAGGGGCCTACGAGCAGTACTTC
CDR3: CATSSTGAYEQYF
V: TRBV15
J: TRBJ2-7
D: TRBD1
size: -

DNA: TGTGCCAGCAGTTACTCACCCGGGTATACGCAGTATTTT
CDR3: CASSYSPGYTQYF
V: TRBV6-6
J: TRBJ2-3
D: -
size: -

DNA: TGCGCCAGCAGCCAACCGGACAGTGAAGCTTTCTTT
CDR3: CASSQPDSEAFF
V: TRBV4-1
J: TRBJ1-1
D: -
size: -

DNA: TGTGCCAGTATGGGACAGGGGGGAGAGACCCAGTACTTC
CDR3: CASMGQGGETQYF
V: TRBV19
J: TRBJ2-5
D: TRBD1
size: -